The T cell receptor beta chain under discussion was sequenced for a study of T cells in localized non-small cell lung cancer. Study-wide results and caveats: Appearing in adjacent lung were a median approximately 50 of the top 100 tumor clones.

CDR3 length: 15 amino acids. V dropped 3 bases and J dropped 5; count of bases not matched to a gene: 3. Germline V gene lookup returns CDR1 SGHNT and CDR2 YENEEA. This clone ranks as medium-sized (0.01 to 0.1%). The antigen remains unidentified. Assay used: immunoSEQ multiplex PCR; TCRdb lists only in-frame clones, some missing. This table holds around 1,900 clones, roughly 22% found once. The rearrangement uses TRBV11-3 and TRBJ2-1; 11 positions match TRBD2. The sample was lung tumor tissue, taken before any cancer treatment. The receptor was isolated from a male donor at least 60 years old with stage II lung adenocarcinoma. DNA of the CDR3: TGTGCCAGCAGCTTGGGACTAGCGGCTAACAATGAGCAGTTCTTC. Translated: CASSLGLAANNEQFF.